The next 30 T cell receptor beta chains were all read from a single sample in a study of T cell changes during pregnancy in multiple sclerosis. Produced via immunoSEQ multiplex PCR; TCRdb's table is partial and in-frame only. The table records about 68,000 clones, about 89% of them present only once. The material was peripheral blood, obtained in the second trimester of pregnancy. The receptors were gathered from a female donor with multiple sclerosis, enrolled in a pregnancy study.

This rearrangement joins TRBV30 to TRBJ1-2, with 7 bases lining up with TRBD1. Trimming at V came to 0 bases and at J to 7 bases, leaving 11 bases not matched to a gene. Germline V gene data show CDR1 as GTSNPN and CDR2 as SVGIG (reference sequence). The CDR3 is made up of 15 amino acids. The CDR3 sequence: CAWSVRRRGESGYTF. The CDR3 nucleotides are TGTGCCTGGAGTGTACGGCGCAGGGGGGAAAGTGGCTACACCTTC.

The chain carries TRBV6-6 and TRBJ1-1, with a weak D call TRBD1 (5 bases). The germline gives CDR1 MNHNY, CDR2 SVGAGI (reference sequence). The CDR3 consists of 13 residues. V lost 10 bases to trimming and J lost 3 bases, with 15 bases between them. This chain's CDR3 is CATNRQLYTEAFF. The CDR3 DNA sequence: TGTGCCACCAATCGACAGTTATACACTGAAGCTTTCTTT.

The chain uses TRBV19 and TRBJ1-3; D may be TRBD1 (6 bases). Germline CDR1 reads LNHDA; CDR2 reads SQIVND (reference sequence). The V end lost 3 bases, the J end lost 3 bases, and 12 bases lay between the germline ends. This CDR3 spans 15 amino acids. The CDR3 DNA reads as TGTGCCAGTAGTATGGGGGGGCTAGGTGGAAACACCATATATTTT. Its translation is CASSMGGLGGNTIYF.

The chain is built from TRBV6-5 and TRBJ2-1; 8 nucleotides align to TRBD1. This CDR3 contains 15 residues. Germline-derived CDR1 and CDR2 are MNHEY and SVGAGI. The junction had 7 bases not matched to a gene; V was cut back by 6 bases and J by 3 bases. CDR3 loop: CASSDSGTGYNEQFF. The CDR3 nucleotides read TGTGCCAGCAGCGATTCCGGGACAGGCTACAATGAGCAGTTCTTC.

The V gene is TRBV5-1, the J gene TRBJ1-2, with D possibly matching TRBD1 (5 bases). The CDR3 is made up of 14 amino acids. The V and J ends lost 0 bases and 0 bases respectively, with 6 bases between them. The germline CDR1 and CDR2 sequences are SGHRS and YFSETQ. The CDR3 spells CASSLGGTNYGYTF. Here the CDR3 DNA reads TGCGCCAGCAGCTTGGGGGGCACTAACTATGGCTACACCTTC.

The CDR3 region is CASSEAGRTQYF. CDR3 sequence (DNA): TGTGCCAGCAGTGAAGCGGGCCGTACGCAGTATTTT. V gene TRBV6-1 combines with J gene TRBJ2-3; D gene unclear. Trimming stripped 0 bases from V and 8 bases from J, with 6 bases between. Germline CDR1 is MNHNS and CDR2 is SASEGT. The CDR3 runs to 12 residues.

The chain links TRBV11-2 to TRBJ2-3; 9 nucleotides match TRBD1. There are 16 residues in the CDR3. V lost 5 bases to trimming and J lost 5 bases; unmatched junction nucleotides: 11. Germline loops: CDR1 SGHAT, CDR2 FQNNGV. The DNA of the CDR3 is TGTGCCAGCAGCCTGGGGACAGGGCCAGCTCTAGATACGCAGTATTTT. Translation gives CASSLGTGPALDTQYF.

The CDR3 DNA follows: TGTGCCAGCAGCTCCAGACAGGGAGGCGTCTATGGCTACACCTTC. Its translation is CASSSRQGGVYGYTF. The chain links TRBV6-5 to TRBJ1-2; TRBD1 matches 7 bases. There are 15 residues in the CDR3. The germline CDR1 and CDR2 sequences are MNHEY and SVGAGI. Losses at the gene ends were 6 bases for V and 4 bases for J; bases not matched to a gene: 11.

The chain carries TRBV21-1 and TRBJ1-3; the tabulated D call, TRBD1, remains unverified against the DNA. TRBV21-1 is a pseudogene locus. The CDR3 loop spans 17 amino acids. CDR3 protein: CASTPGVYISSGNTIYF. In DNA form, the CDR3 reads TGTGCCAGCACCCCAGGGGTCTATATCTCCTCTGGAAACACCATATATTTT.

The rearrangement joins TRBV6-5 to TRBJ2-7; D may be TRBD1 (6 bases). The CDR3 extends over 13 amino acids. CDR1 is MNHEY, CDR2 SVGAGI, per germline. V lost 4 bases, J lost 1 base, and 8 bases lay in between. CDR3 amino acids: CASSWTVSYEQYF. CDR3 coding DNA: TGTGCCAGCAGTTGGACAGTTTCCTACGAGCAGTACTTC.

This chain connects TRBV6-6 to TRBJ1-2, with D perhaps matching TRBD1 (5 bases). Germline CDR1 MNHNY, CDR2 SVGAGI (reference sequence). The CDR3 runs 14 residues. V lost 6 bases, J lost 2 bases, and 13 bases lay in between. CDR3 region: CASSMVQANYGYTF. For the CDR3, the DNA is TGTGCCAGCAGCATGGTACAGGCAAACTATGGCTACACCTTC.

This clone was counted a few times. The V gene is TRBV7-2, the J gene TRBJ2-7; D remains ambiguous. There are 12 residues in the CDR3. The germline V and J ends were trimmed by 4 bases and 3 bases, with 7 bases remaining between them. Germline V gene sequence: CDR1 SGHTA, CDR2 FQGNSA. CDR3 region: CASSSSDYEQYF. The CDR3 DNA is TGTGCCAGCAGCTCGAGCGACTACGAGCAGTACTTC. Full variable domain (missing parts from reference TRBV7-2 and TRBJ2-7): GAGVSQSPSNKVTEKGKDVELRCDPISGHTALYWYRQSLGQGLEFLIYFQGNSAPDKSGLPSDRFSAERTGGSVSTLTIQRTQQEDSAVYLCASSSSDYEQYFGPGTRLTVT.

The chain joins TRBV11-3 to TRBJ2-5, with 11 bases aligning to TRBD1. V shed 8 bases, J shed 3 bases, and the junction held 2 bases outside the gene matches. The CDR3 has 13 residues. In germline, CDR1 is SGHNT, CDR2 YENEEA. The CDR3 region has the DNA TGTGCCAGCGGACAGGGGGCGAAAGAGACCCAGTACTTC. Translation: CASGQGAKETQYF.

The chain links TRBV6-1 to TRBJ1-5; 8 nucleotides line up with TRBD1. Germline CDR1 MNHNS, CDR2 SASEGT. With V trimmed by 7 bases and J by 4 bases, 9 bases remained unmatched. The CDR3 is 15 residues long. CDR3 coding DNA: TGTGCCAGCATCCCGGGGACAGGAGGAAATCAGCCCCAGCATTTT. It translates to CASIPGTGGNQPQHF.

The chain carries TRBV25-1 and TRBJ2-1, with D possibly TRBD1 on 6 matching bases. Trimming removed 6 bases at V and 4 bases at J, with 16 bases between. The CDR3 has 15 amino acids. CDR1 is MGHDK, CDR2 SYGVNS, per germline. The CDR3 DNA reads as TGTGCCAGCAGCGGGCCCGGACAGCGGTACAATGAGCAGTTCTTC. Amino acids: CASSGPGQRYNEQFF.

The chain has TRBV7-9 and TRBJ2-5, with TRBD1 matching 10 bases. CDR3 length: 16 residues. CDR1 and CDR2 from the germline V gene are SEHNR and FQNEAQ (reference sequence). The ends lost 5 bases at V and 2 bases at J; junction bases unmatched: 8. CDR3 in DNA: TGTGCCAGCAGCCCCCCGGGACAGGGGACTCAAGAGACCCAGTACTTC. Its translation: CASSPPGQGTQETQYF.

The chain joins TRBV7-2 to TRBJ2-3, with 9 bases matching TRBD2. This CDR3 region has 15 residues. Germline CDR1 reads SGHTA; CDR2 reads FQGNSA. V was clipped by 5 bases and J by 1 base; unmatched bases: 4. CDR3 in DNA: TGTGCCAGCAGCGCTCAGCGGGGGGGCACAGATACGCAGTATTTT. Protein sequence: CASSAQRGGTDTQYF. Variable domain in full (rest from reference TRBV7-2 and TRBJ2-3): GAGVSQSPSNKVTEKGKDVELRCDPISGHTALYWYRQSLGQGLEFLIYFQGNSAPDKSGLPSDRFSAERTGGSVSTLTIQRTQQEDSAVYLCASSAQRGGTDTQYFGPGTRLTVL.

CDR3 DNA: TGTGCCAGCAGCACCGGGACAGCGGTAAATTCACCCCTCCACTTT. As protein: CASSTGTAVNSPLHF. The chain links TRBV5-5 to TRBJ1-6; 7 nucleotides agree with TRBD1. This CDR3 is 15 amino acids long. The V gene's germline CDR1 is SGHKS and CDR2 YYEKEE (reference sequence). The junction had 8 bases not matched to a gene; V was cut back by 4 bases and J by 7 bases.

This clone has just one count. The chain employs TRBV6-5 and TRBJ1-5, with 9 bases fitting TRBD1. Germline V gene sequence: CDR1 MNHEY, CDR2 SVGAGI. V lost 5 bases to trimming and J lost 1 base; unmatched junction nucleotides: 3. The CDR3 runs 15 residues. CDR3 residues: CASSAQGASNQPQHF. The CDR3 nucleotides read TGTGCCAGCAGTGCACAGGGGGCAAGCAATCAGCCCCAGCATTTT.

The rearrangement joins TRBV6-1 to TRBJ1-3, with 9 bases aligning to TRBD1. Trimming took 4 bases from V and 3 from J; bases not matched to a gene: 7. This CDR3 contains 16 residues. The germline gives CDR1 MNHNS, CDR2 SASEGT. This CDR3 is CASSGTGAGDGNTIYF. In nucleotides, the CDR3 is TGTGCCAGCAGTGGGACAGGGGCGGGCGATGGAAACACCATATATTTT.

The CDR3 reads CASSQVGGGAGEQFF. The DNA for the CDR3 is TGTGCCAGCAGCCAAGTAGGGGGCGGGGCCGGAGAGCAGTTCTTC. The chain recombines TRBV14 with TRBJ2-1, with D maybe TRBD1 (7 bases). Germline CDR1 is SGHDN and CDR2 is FVKESK. With 1 base removed from V and 10 bases from J, the gap between germline ends came to 17 bases. There are 15 residues in the CDR3.

The chain uses TRBV9 and TRBJ2-1; TRBD2 matches 13 bases. Unmatched junction bases numbered 8, after V lost 4 bases and J lost 4 bases. The germline CDR1 and CDR2 sequences are SGDLS and YYNGEE. This CDR3 is 17 amino acids long. CDR3 sequence: CASSITSGGAVYNEQFF. The CDR3 DNA reads TGTGCCAGCAGCATCACTAGCGGGGGGGCTGTGTACAATGAGCAGTTCTTC.

This chain connects TRBV10-2 to TRBJ1-1, with D unresolved. V dropped 6 bases and J dropped 6 bases, with 23 bases sitting between them. The CDR3 loop spans 16 amino acids. Germline V lookup: CDR1 WSHSY, CDR2 SAAADI. This CDR3 reads CASRVRAGEGGAEAFF. For the CDR3, the DNA is TGCGCCAGCAGGGTCCGGGCAGGAGAGGGTGGGGCTGAAGCTTTCTTT.

The V and J genes are TRBV5-6 and TRBJ1-2; D is undetermined. CDR1 and CDR2 (germline): SGHDT, YYEEEE. The ends were cut back, 1 base at V and 7 bases at J, with 8 bases in the middle. This CDR3 is built from 12 residues. The CDR3 region has the DNA TGTGCCAGCAGCTTGAGTCCAGGTGGCTACACCTTC. It is translated as CASSLSPGGYTF.

The chain joins TRBV9 to TRBJ2-7; TRBD1 agrees at 11 bases. CDR1 and CDR2 (germline): SGDLS, YYNGEE. The CDR3 spans 14 residues. The V gene end was trimmed by 4 bases and the J gene end by 7 bases; junction bases not matched to a gene: 7. The CDR3 DNA sequence: TGTGCCAGCAGCACCCGGGACAGGGGGGGAGAGCAGTACTTC. Residues: CASSTRDRGGEQYF.

The V call is TRBV7-3, the J call TRBJ1-5; weak D call: TRBD1 (6 bases). Germline V lookup: CDR1 SGHTA, CDR2 FQGTGA. This CDR3 is 15 amino acids long. The V gene lost 4 bases and the J gene lost 4 bases, with 14 bases spanning the gap. CDR3 protein: CASSSTGNPNQPQHF. CDR3 bases: TGTGCCAGCAGCTCTACAGGGAACCCTAATCAGCCCCAGCATTTT.

The chain couples TRBV9 to TRBJ1-5; 7 nucleotides agree with TRBD1. Germline assignment: CDR1 SGDLS and CDR2 YYNGEE. This CDR3 is 15 amino acids long. V was clipped by 3 bases and J by 0 bases; unmatched bases: 3. CDR3 sequence: CASSGGQNSNQPQHF. The DNA of the CDR3 is TGTGCCAGCAGCGGGGGACAGAATAGCAATCAGCCCCAGCATTTT. Variable domain in full (rest from reference TRBV9 and TRBJ1-5): DSGVTQTPKHLITATGQRVTLRCSPRSGDLSVYWYQQSLDQGLQFLIQYYNGEERAKGNILERFSAQQFPDLHSELNLSSLELGDSALYFCASSGGQNSNQPQHFGDGTRLSIL.

This chain connects TRBV18 to TRBJ1-2, with D possibly matching TRBD1 (5 bases). V was shortened by 3 bases and J by 7 bases, with 9 bases between the two germline ends. The CDR3 totals 12 residues. Germline CDR1 and CDR2: KGHSH and LQKENI. This chain's CDR3 is CASSPQGSGYTF. The CDR3 DNA reads as TGTGCCAGCTCACCTCAGGGAAGTGGCTACACCTTC.

The rearrangement links TRBV5-1 to TRBJ2-3; no definite D call. The V gene's germline CDR1 is SGHRS and CDR2 YFSETQ. Trimming took off 6 bases at V and 0 bases at J, with 11 bases between the two ends. The CDR3 spans 14 residues. The CDR3 sequence is CASTLERSTDTQYF. CDR3 DNA sequence: TGCGCCAGCACGCTCGAGCGAAGCACAGATACGCAGTATTTT.

This chain joins TRBV5-6 and TRBJ2-7; a possible D gene is TRBD2 (5 bases). The CDR3 is 17 residues long. Trimming took 0 bases from V and 4 from J, leaving 20 bases between them. CDR1 SGHDT and CDR2 YYEEEE come from the germline V gene. The CDR3 nucleotides read TGTGCCAGCAGCTTGGGGGAGCTCAGAATGATTAAATACGAGCAGTACTTC. This codes for CASSLGELRMIKYEQYF.